This T cell receptor (beta chain) appears in the sequencing data of a study of T cell responses to AZD1222 COVID-19 vaccine (TCRdb year 2021). As for the study more broadly: A total of roughly 240 trial participants underwent TCR sequencing, of whom 207 received two doses of AZD1222 and about 25 received two doses of the MenACWY control vaccine. Trial participants were enrolled by age into subgroups of 18-55, 56-69 and 70-plus years, and 148, 28 and 57 TCR-sequenced participants, respectively, were included in these subgroups. Summary of the overall study and its limitations: Most participants were white British and females outnumbered males, and the authors suggested that clonal diversity may have been underestimated. Nearly half of unique spike-specific TCRs reportedly recognized epitopes outside regions mutated in the B.1.351 and B.1.1.7 variants. Conclusions about previously exposed vaccinees were limited because only six AZD1222 recipients were SARS-CoV-2 seropositive at baseline. Spike-specific TCR breadth and depth rose significantly after two AZD1222 doses compared with day 0 and with MenACWY recipients. The vaccine-associated CD4 TCRs covered the entire spike protein, and the dominant responses fell in regions 160-218 and 743-854. Because no day 14 peak-response samples were available, the repertoires could be characterized only after the peak T cell response. In the small 56-69-year group, the increase in depth fell short of significance, most likely because of low power.

The cysteine opens and the phenylalanine closes a CDR3 of 14 amino acids. Only the CDR3 portion is preserved as DNA: 42 bases, with reading frame beginning at the first base. The germline V gene gives CDR1 as SQVTM and CDR2 as ANQGSEA. V loses 4 bases of germline sequence and J loses 2 bases, and the interval between the two ends is 15 bases. What the time point label conveys for this sample: baseline before first vaccination. In light of the paper, this sample's treatment or condition label describes: meningococcal conjugate vaccine given as trial control. Vaccinee samples came from UK trials COV001 and COV002, including a single-blind randomized controlled phase 2/3 trial of AZD1222 (ChAdOx1 nCoV-19) in healthy adults. For TCRbeta chain sequencing, PBMC samples from trial participants were taken at day 0 and at day 28 after the second dose. The CDR3 regions of human TCRbeta chains were subjected to immunosequencing. The source study handled its data this way. TCRs in the repertoires were matched against a reference library of SARS-CoV-2-specific TCRs that had been generated with the MIRA antigen-specificity platform. Breadth was defined as the fraction of unique TCRs that were SARS-CoV-2-associated. Depth was defined as the fraction of total T cells that were SARS-CoV-2-associated. Using the MIRA data, every spike-specific TCR was mapped to the spike region that the TCR reacted to and assigned to either a CD4 or a CD8 class. Log10-transformed breadth and depth values were compared by one-way ANOVA with Sidak's multiple comparisons tests. This is the immuneACCESS table as TCRdb keeps it, with only in-frame sequences that have V and J called. A part of the clones is gone; compared with another copy, unresolved V genes explain less than half, and the rest is unexplained. V, J and clone size are those of that table, while D and trimming were read from the DNA. The sample data list 150,000 to 200,000 clones, and 80% to 90% of these were observed just once. The ten biggest clones cover about 3% of the sample.

Remarks on this clone: Its antigen is not yet known. Base quality data are lacking; no much larger clone is found one base away.

The rearranged chain carries TRBV29-1 and TRBJ2-7, with the D gene tentatively TRBD1 or TRBD2, based on 5 matching bases in each. This specimen consisted of peripheral blood, obtained on day 0 of MenACWY control vaccination. This clonotype was sampled from an adult in good health. The nucleotides are TGCAGCGTTGGTCCCCGGGACGGCCCCTACGAGCAGTACTTC. It codes for CSVGPRDGPYEQYF.